This T cell receptor (beta chain) was sequenced in a study of beta chain features in type 1 diabetes (dated 2018 in TCRdb). Background for the entire study: Mean age, gender distribution, total cell number and subset yield did not differ between patients and healthy donors. A total of roughly 100,000,000 sorted cells were examined across all samples, and the number of cells per subset was strongly correlated with RNA yield. The study compared TCRB repertoires of sorted circulating CD4+ T cell subsets between recently diagnosed type 1 diabetes patients and matched healthy donors. Regulatory and stem cell-like memory subsets were isolated from only 8 patients and about eight healthy donors, whereas naive and central memory subsets came from all 30 or so donors.

Study-wide findings and limitations: Naive, central memory and regulatory TCRB repertoires appeared to be more alike among patients than among healthy donors. At VDJ recombination sites, type 1 diabetes patients had fewer insertions and more deleted nucleotides, which implies abnormalities in thymic rearrangement. Because cDNA was sequenced instead of genomic DNA, activated cells with high expression could be over-represented, although the groups did not differ in activation or CD3 levels. In all four CD4+ subsets, TCRB CDR3 length was moderately but significantly shorter in type 1 diabetes patients. HLA sub-analyses involved small numbers of individuals, so any influence of HLA type on TCRB rearrangement remained unresolved. PCR may preferentially amplify shorter templates, but because patient and control samples were amplified and corrected together, any resulting skew would affect both groups equally.

After removal of 2 bases from V and 2 bases from J, the junction retains 6 bases not matched to a gene. From the cysteine through the phenylalanine, the CDR3 covers 17 amino acids. Only the CDR3 portion is preserved as DNA: 51 bases, with reading frame beginning at the first base. CDR1 GTSNPN and CDR2 SVGIG are derived from the germline V gene (reference sequence). Each donor gave one peripheral blood draw, averaging approximately 120 mL, which was collected into heparinised tubes. Naive, central memory, regulatory and stem cell-like memory CD4+ T cells were sorted on a BD FACSAria II using a panel including CD45RO, CCR7, CD25, CD127, CD95 and CD27. Every sorted population had a purity above 95%. PBMCs were isolated immediately by Lymphoprep density gradient centrifugation and stained directly without culture. So that batch effects would be minimized, each experiment stained and sorted samples in pairs, pairing one healthy donor with one patient.

This clone was found a few times. Its target antigen remains unknown. No base qualities exist here, and no much larger clone lies one base off it. The entire amount of isolated RNA was reverse transcribed using the High Capacity cDNA Reverse Transcription Kit, so the sequenced TCRB transcripts were expressed ones. Naive, central memory and regulatory T cell samples underwent deep immunoSEQ sequencing, averaging around 3.9 million total reads per sample. Sorted cells were lysed in RLT buffer, and RNA was extracted using DNase-treated RNeasy Micro or Mini kits according to cell number. To prevent cross-contamination, every cell subset was processed on its own, while patient and healthy donor samples were processed together. TCRB sequences were amplified from cDNA with the immunoSEQ multiplex PCR, producing 87-bp fragments spanning the CDR3 region. Amplicons were sequenced on the Illumina HiSeq platform. Under the source paper's analysis protocol: PCR bias was computationally corrected using synthetic template baselines, reads within Hamming distance 2 were collapsed, and singletons that could not be merged were discarded. Reads were aligned against IMGT to assign V, D and J genes, CDR3 length and insertions or deletions at six rearrangement sites. Within each subset, clonotype counts were normalized to sorted cell number, after which true diversity and Gini coefficients were computed with the tcR R package. Repertoire sharing was quantified using the overlap coefficient calculated on TCRB nucleotide sequences. Out-of-frame TCRB sequences from naive cells were analyzed to stand in for the pre-selection repertoire. Sourced from immuneACCESS, this table was stored by TCRdb with only in-frame sequences that have V and J called. A share of the clones is absent; for the studies checked, an unresolved V gene accounts for under half, and the remainder has no known explanation. The V and J calls and the clone size are those of that table, but D and trimming were determined from the DNA. Recorded for this sample are about half a million clones; 30% of them occurred a single time. 0.065% of the sample rests with the top ten.

The sequenced sample consisted of naive CD4+ T cells from blood. The sample's cell subset or site label is to be understood as: true naive CD4+ T cells. The sequence was obtained from a man between 18 and 35 years old in good health. The rearrangement joined TRBV30 to TRBJ2-5; 15 nucleotides in the junction match TRBD2. At the DNA level, the sequence is TGTGCCTGGAGTAACCCGGGACTAGCGGGAGGACAAGAGACCCAGTACTTC. Its product reads: CAWSNPGLAGGQETQYF.